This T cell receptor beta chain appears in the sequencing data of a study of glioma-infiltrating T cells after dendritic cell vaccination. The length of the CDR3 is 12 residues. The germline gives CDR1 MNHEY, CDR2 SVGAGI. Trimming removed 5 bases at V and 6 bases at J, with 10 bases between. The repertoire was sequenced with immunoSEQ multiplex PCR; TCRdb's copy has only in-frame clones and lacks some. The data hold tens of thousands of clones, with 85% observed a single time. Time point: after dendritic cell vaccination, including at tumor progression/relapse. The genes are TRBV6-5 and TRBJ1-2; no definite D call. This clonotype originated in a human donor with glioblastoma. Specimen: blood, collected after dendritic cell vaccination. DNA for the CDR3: TGTGCCAGCAGTAGCGGATGGGATGGCTACACCTTC. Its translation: CASSSGWDGYTF.